The source of this TCR beta chain is a study of cytomegalovirus exposure and HLA in healthy donors. PCR employed 60 Vbeta and 13 Jbeta primers. The method was immunoSEQ multiplex PCR; TCRdb's version includes in-frame clones alone and lacks a portion of them. The sample yields about 130,000 clones, over 75% seen once. This clone has only one observation. The sequenced material came from PBMCs. This clonotype was sampled from a man between 45 and 60 years old in good health and CMV-seronegative.

This CDR3 reads CASNQGTNQPQHF. The DNA of the CDR3 is TGTGCCAGCAACCAGGGTACTAATCAGCCCCAGCATTTT. V usage is TRBV28 and J usage is TRBJ1-5; the D gene is possibly TRBD1 (5 bases). This CDR3 contains 13 residues. Germline lookup yields CDR1 MDHEN and CDR2 SYDVKM. Trimming removed 7 bases at V and 4 bases at J, with 11 bases between.